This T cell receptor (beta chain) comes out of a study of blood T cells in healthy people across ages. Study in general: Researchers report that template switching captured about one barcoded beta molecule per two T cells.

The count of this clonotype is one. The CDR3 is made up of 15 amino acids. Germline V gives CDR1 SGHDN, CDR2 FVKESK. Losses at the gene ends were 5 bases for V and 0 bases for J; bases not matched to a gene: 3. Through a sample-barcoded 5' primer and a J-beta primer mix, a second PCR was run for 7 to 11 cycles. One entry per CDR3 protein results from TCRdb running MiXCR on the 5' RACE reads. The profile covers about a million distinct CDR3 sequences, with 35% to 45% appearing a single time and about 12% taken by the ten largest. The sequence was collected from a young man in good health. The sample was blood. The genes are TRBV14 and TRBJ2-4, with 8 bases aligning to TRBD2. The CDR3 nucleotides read TGTGCCAGCAGCGTCGCGGGGGGAGCCAAAAACATTCAGTACTTC. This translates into CASSVAGGAKNIQYF.